This entry describes one T cell receptor (beta chain). The antigen is not known. These data are taken from a study of cytomegalovirus exposure and HLA in healthy donors. Study-wide findings and caveats: Altogether, 150 to 200 TCR beta chains were recorded as cytomegalovirus-associated. Later, an analysis found that TCR clusters from the first cohort tended to co-occur in the 130 or so validation repertoires.

This CDR3 has 15 amino acids. Germline V gives CDR1 SNHLY, CDR2 FYNNEI. Trimming took off 5 bases at V and 0 bases at J, with 11 bases between the two ends. The protocol was immunoSEQ multiplex PCR, while the TCRdb copy is restricted to in-frame clones and leaves out a portion. The table records 150,000 to 200,000 clones, about 90% of them present only once. Sequencing input: PBMCs. The origin of this receptor is a woman younger than 30 in good health and CMV-seropositive. The chain combines TRBV2 with TRBJ2-4; possibly TRBD2 for D (5 bases). The CDR3 reads CASSLAFLAKNIQYF. The CDR3, as DNA: TGTGCCAGCAGTTTAGCGTTCTTAGCCAAAAACATTCAGTACTTC.